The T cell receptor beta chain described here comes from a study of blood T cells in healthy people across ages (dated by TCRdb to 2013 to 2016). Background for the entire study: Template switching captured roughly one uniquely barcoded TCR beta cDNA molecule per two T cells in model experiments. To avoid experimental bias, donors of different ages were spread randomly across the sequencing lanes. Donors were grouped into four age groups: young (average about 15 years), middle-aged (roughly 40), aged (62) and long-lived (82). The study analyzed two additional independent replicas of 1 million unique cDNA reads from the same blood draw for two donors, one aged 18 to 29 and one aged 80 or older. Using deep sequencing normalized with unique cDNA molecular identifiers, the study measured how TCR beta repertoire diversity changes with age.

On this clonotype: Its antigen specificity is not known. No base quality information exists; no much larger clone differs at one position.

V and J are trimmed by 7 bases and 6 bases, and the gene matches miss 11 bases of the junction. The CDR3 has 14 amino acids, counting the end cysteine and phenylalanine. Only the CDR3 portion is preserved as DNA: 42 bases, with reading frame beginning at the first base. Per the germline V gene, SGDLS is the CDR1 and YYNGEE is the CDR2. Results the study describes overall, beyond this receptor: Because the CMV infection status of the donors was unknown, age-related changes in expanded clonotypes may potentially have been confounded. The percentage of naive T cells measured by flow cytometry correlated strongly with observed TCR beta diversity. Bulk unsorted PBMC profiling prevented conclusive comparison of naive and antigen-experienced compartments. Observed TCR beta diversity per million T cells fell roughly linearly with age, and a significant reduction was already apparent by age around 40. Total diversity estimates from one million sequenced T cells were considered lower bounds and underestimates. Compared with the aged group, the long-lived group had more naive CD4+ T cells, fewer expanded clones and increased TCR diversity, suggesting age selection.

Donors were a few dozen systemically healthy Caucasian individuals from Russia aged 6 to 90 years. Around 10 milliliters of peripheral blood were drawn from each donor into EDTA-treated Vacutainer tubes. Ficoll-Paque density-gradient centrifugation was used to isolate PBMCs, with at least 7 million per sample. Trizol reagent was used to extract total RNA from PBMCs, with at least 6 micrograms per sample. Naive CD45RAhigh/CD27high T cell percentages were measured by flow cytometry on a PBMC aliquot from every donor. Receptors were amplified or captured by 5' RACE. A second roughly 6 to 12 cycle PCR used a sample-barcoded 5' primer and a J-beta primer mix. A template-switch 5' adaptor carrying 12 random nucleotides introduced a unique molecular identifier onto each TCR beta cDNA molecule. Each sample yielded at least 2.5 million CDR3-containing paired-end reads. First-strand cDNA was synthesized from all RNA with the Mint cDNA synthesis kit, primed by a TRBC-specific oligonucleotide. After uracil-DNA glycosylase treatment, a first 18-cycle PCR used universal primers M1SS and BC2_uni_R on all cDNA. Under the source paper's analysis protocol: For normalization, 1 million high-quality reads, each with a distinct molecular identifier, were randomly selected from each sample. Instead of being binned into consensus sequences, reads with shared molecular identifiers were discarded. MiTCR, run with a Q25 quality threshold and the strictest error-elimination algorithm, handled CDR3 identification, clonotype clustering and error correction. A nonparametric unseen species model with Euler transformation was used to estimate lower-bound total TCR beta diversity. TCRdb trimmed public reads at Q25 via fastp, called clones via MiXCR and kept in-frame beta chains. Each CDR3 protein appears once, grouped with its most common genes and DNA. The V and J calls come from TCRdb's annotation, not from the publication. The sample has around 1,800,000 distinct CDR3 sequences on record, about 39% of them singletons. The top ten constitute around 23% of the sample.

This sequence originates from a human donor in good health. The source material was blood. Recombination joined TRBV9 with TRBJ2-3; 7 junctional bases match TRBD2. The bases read TGTGCCAGCGGCTCCGGGACTATTGTTGATACGCAGTATTTT. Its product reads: CASGSGTIVDTQYF.